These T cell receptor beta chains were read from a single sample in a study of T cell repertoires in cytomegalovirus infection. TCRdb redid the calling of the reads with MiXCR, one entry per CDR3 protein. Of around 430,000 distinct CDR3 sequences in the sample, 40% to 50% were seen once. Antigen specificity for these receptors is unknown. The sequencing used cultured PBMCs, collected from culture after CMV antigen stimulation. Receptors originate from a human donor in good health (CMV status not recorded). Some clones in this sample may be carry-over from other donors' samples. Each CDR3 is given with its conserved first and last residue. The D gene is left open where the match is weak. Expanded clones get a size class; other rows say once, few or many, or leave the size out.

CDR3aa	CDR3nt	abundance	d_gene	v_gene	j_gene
CASSIGGSGASHTGELFF	TGTGCCAGTAGTATAGGCGGTAGCGGGGCGTCCCACACCGGGGAGCTGTTTTTT	-	TRBD2	TRBV19	TRBJ2-2
CASSLRGGVNYEQYF	TGTGCCAGCAGCTTACGGGGAGGGGTTAACTACGAGCAGTACTTC	few	TRBD2	TRBV7-2	TRBJ2-7
CASSMGGRNTEAFF	TGTGCCAGTAGTATGGGCGGGAGGAACACTGAAGCTTTCTTT	-	-	TRBV19	TRBJ1-1
CAISEPGGRGSYNEQFF	TGTGCCATCAGTGAGCCTGGGGGCCGTGGATCCTACAATGAGCAGTTCTTC	-	-	TRBV10-3	TRBJ2-1
CASSLARLREEAFF	TGTGCCAGCAGCTTAGCGCGTCTCAGGGAAGAAGCTTTCTTT	-	-	TRBV7-9	TRBJ1-1
CASSLAFGMQFF	TGTGCCAGCAGCTTAGCGTTCGGGATGCAGTTCTTC	-	-	TRBV7-8	TRBJ2-1
CASGLQVGDTGELFF	TGTGCTAGTGGCCTACAGGTCGGTGACACCGGGGAGCTGTTTTTT	-	-	TRBV12-5	TRBJ2-2
CAISEWDRGRTDTQYF	TGTGCCATCAGTGAGTGGGACAGGGGGCGCACAGATACGCAGTATTTT	few	TRBD1	TRBV10-3	TRBJ2-3
CASSGTQTSGGGNEQFF	TGTGCCAGCAGCGGAACACAGACTAGCGGGGGGGGCAATGAGCAGTTCTTC	few	TRBD2	TRBV11-1	TRBJ2-1
CASRPTGRESYNEQFF	TGCGCCAGCAGACCGACGGGGCGGGAGTCCTACAATGAGCAGTTCTTC	-	TRBD2	TRBV4-1	TRBJ2-1
CASSPAPSTLAGAQETQYF	TGTGCCAGCAGCCCGGCGCCTTCTACACTAGCGGGGGCTCAAGAGACCCAGTACTTC	few	TRBD2	TRBV11-2	TRBJ2-5
CASSPAGALEQYF	TGTGCCAGCAGCCCGGCGGGGGCCCTCGAGCAGTACTTC	-	-	TRBV7-6	TRBJ2-7
CATSRDVLTRPYGYTF	TGTGCCACCAGCAGAGATGTTCTGACGAGGCCCTATGGCTACACCTTC	-	-	TRBV15	TRBJ1-2
CASLGQGETGELFF	TGTGCCAGCCTGGGACAGGGGGAAACCGGGGAGCTGTTTTTT	-	TRBD1	TRBV5-6	TRBJ2-2
CATSERTSGTGELFF	TGTGCCACCAGTGAACGGACTAGCGGTACCGGGGAGCTGTTTTTT	-	TRBD2	TRBV24-1	TRBJ2-2
CASSPTRGGPEQYF	TGTGCCAGCAGCCCGACCCGCGGGGGGCCCGAGCAGTACTTC	few	TRBD2	TRBV7-2	TRBJ2-7
CASSQYKANLGEKLFF	TGTGCCAGCAGCCAATACAAGGCGAATCTGGGGGAAAAACTGTTTTTT	few	-	TRBV4-2	TRBJ1-4
CASSTGGSDDYTF	TGTGCCAGCAGCACCGGAGGGTCCGATGATTACACCTTC	few	-	TRBV2	TRBJ1-2
CASSAGGGARREQYF	TGTGCCAGCAGCGCGGGCGGAGGGGCTAGACGCGAGCAGTACTTC	few	-	TRBV5-4	TRBJ2-7
CASSFRSGGEETQYF	TGTGCCAGCAGCTTTCGGAGCGGGGGTGAAGAGACCCAGTACTTC	-	TRBD2	TRBV7-2	TRBJ2-5
CASSLLFGTGFLADTQYF	TGTGCCAGCAGTTTACTTTTTGGAACAGGGTTCCTCGCCGATACGCAGTATTTT	-	-	TRBV28	TRBJ2-3
CASSFFRANTGELFF	TGTGCCAGCAGTTTCTTCAGGGCGAACACCGGGGAGCTGTTTTTT	-	-	TRBV28	TRBJ2-2
CASSPYRLDKQYF	TGTGCCAGCAGCCCTTACCGGCTGGACAAGCAGTACTTC	few	-	TRBV7-2	TRBJ2-7
CASSWTGVTTEAFF	TGTGCCAGCAGTTGGACAGGGGTCACCACTGAAGCTTTCTTT	few	TRBD1	TRBV28	TRBJ1-1
CASSSQDRVQPQHF	TGTGCCAGCAGTTCACAGGACAGGGTTCAGCCCCAGCATTTT	few	TRBD1	TRBV12-3/TRBV12-4	TRBJ1-5
CASSPGGGTGFYNEQFF	TGTGCCAGCAGCCCGGGGGGGGGGACAGGGTTTTACAATGAGCAGTTCTTC	few	-	TRBV11-3	TRBJ2-1
CASRDSKIDYGYTF	TGTGCCAGCAGGGACTCGAAGATTGACTATGGCTACACCTTC	few	-	TRBV28	TRBJ1-2
CASSPDIIDEQFF	TGTGCCAGCTCACCAGACATTATCGATGAGCAGTTCTTC	-	-	TRBV18	TRBJ2-1
CASSYSKDQPQHF	TGTGCCAGCAGTTACTCGAAGGATCAGCCCCAGCATTTT	few	-	TRBV6-5	TRBJ1-5
CASSLDTTVGQLFF	TGTGCCAGCAGCTTAGATACGACAGTTGGGCAACTGTTTTTT	-	-	TRBV7-2	TRBJ1-4
CASSLASGPSRGYNEQFF	TGTGCCAGCAGCTTGGCCAGCGGGCCATCCCGCGGGTACAATGAGCAGTTCTTC	-	-	TRBV5-4	TRBJ2-1
CASKKTGGADYGYTF	TGTGCCAGCAAAAAAACAGGGGGCGCGGACTATGGCTACACCTTC	-	TRBD1	TRBV6-8	TRBJ1-2
CASSTSRYYGYTF	TGTGCCAGTAGCACCAGCAGGTACTATGGCTACACCTTC	-	-	TRBV19	TRBJ1-2
CASSPDSPKELFF	TGTGCCAGCAGCCCGGACTCTCCGAAGGAGCTGTTTTTT	-	-	TRBV7-2	TRBJ2-2
CASSPSFGQGANEQFF	TGTGCCAGCAGCCCGTCCTTCGGACAGGGGGCAAATGAGCAGTTCTTC	few	TRBD1	TRBV7-2	TRBJ2-1
CASSSSVTDTQYF	TGTGCCAGCAGCTCTTCGGTGACAGATACGCAGTATTTT	few	-	TRBV7-2	TRBJ2-3